Shown below are 5 T cell receptor beta chains from a single sample sequenced in a study of blood T cell repertoires in COVID-19. This table comes from immunoSEQ multiplex PCR, and its TCRdb copy is limited to in-frame clones, with some not included. This sample has around 260,000 clones, with around 87% found just once. Specimen: peripheral blood. The source of these receptors is a woman aged 55-70 years with COVID-19, enrolled during active disease.

This clone was recorded once. CDR3 protein: CATSDSSGTPGETQYF. The CDR3, as DNA: TGTGCCACCAGTGATTCCTCCGGGACACCTGGGGAGACCCAGTACTTC. The V gene is TRBV24-1, the J gene TRBJ2-5, with D possibly matching TRBD1 (6 bases). CDR3 length: 16 residues. The germline V and J ends were trimmed by 2 bases and 5 bases, with 17 bases remaining between them. CDR1 is KGHDR and CDR2 is SFDVKD in the germline V gene.

The V call is TRBV18, the J call TRBJ1-5, with D perhaps matching TRBD1 (5 bases). V shed 8 bases and J shed 4 bases, with 15 bases lying between them. The CDR3 length is 14 residues. Germline CDR1 reads KGHSH; CDR2 reads LQKENI. The CDR3 loop reads CASNPAGQNQPQHF. CDR3 bases: TGTGCCAGCAACCCGGCAGGACAAAATCAGCCCCAGCATTTT.

The rearrangement uses TRBV28 and TRBJ1-2; TRBD1 matches at 7 bases. CDR1 and CDR2 from the germline V gene are MDHEN and SYDVKM. V shed 5 bases and J 0 bases; nucleotides not matched to a gene: 3. The CDR3 has 14 residues. The CDR3 here is CASSGGTANYGYTF. The CDR3 DNA is TGTGCCAGCAGTGGCGGGACAGCTAACTATGGCTACACCTTC.

The J gene is TRBJ2-2, the V gene TRBV5-1, with TRBD1 identical over 8 bases. The length of the CDR3 is 15 residues. J was trimmed by 6 bases and V by 0 bases; bases with no gene match: 4. The germline CDR1 and CDR2 sequences are SGHRS and YFSETQ. The CDR3 nucleotides are TGCGCCAGCAGCTTGGGCCAGGGGGCTCCCGGGGAGCTGTTTTTT. Protein: CASSLGQGAPGELFF.

CDR3 nucleotides: TGTGCCAGCAGTTACTCTTCCCCAACAGGGCCCGTACGGTTTGAGACCCAGTACTTC. This sequence encodes CASSYSSPTGPVRFETQYF. V usage is TRBV6-2 or TRBV6-3 and J usage is TRBJ2-5, with D perhaps TRBD1 (6 bases). Per germline, CDR1 MNHEY and CDR2 SVGEGT. The V and J ends lost 0 bases and 5 bases respectively, with 25 bases between them. This CDR3 has 19 amino acids.